This T cell receptor beta chain is drawn from a study of beta chain features in type 1 diabetes. Comment on this clone: Its antigen is not known.

The entirety of the isolated RNA underwent reverse transcription, so expressed TCRB transcripts were sequenced. Approximately 4 million reads on average were seen across naive, central memory and regulatory T cell samples. Produced via immunoSEQ multiplex PCR; TCRdb's table is partial and in-frame only. Of 850,000 to 900,000 clones listed, roughly a sixth were seen once; the top ten hold roughly 0.025%. In total, each donor contributed a single heparinised blood draw that averaged about 120 mL. This CDR3 has 13 amino acids. Trimming took 7 bases from V and 8 from J; bases not matched to a gene: 10. Germline CDR1 SNHLY, CDR2 FYNNEI. Findings and caveats of the study: In every one of the four CD4+ subsets, TCRB CDR3s were moderately but significantly shorter in Type 1 diabetes patients. Cells with high TCR expression could be over-represented when cDNA is sequenced.

The sequenced sample consisted of naive CD4+ T cells from blood. The chain has TRBV2 and TRBJ1-2; 7 nucleotides align to TRBD1. This sequence originates from a woman aged 18-35 years in good health. CDR3 coding DNA: TGTGCCAGCAAGGGACAGCGGGGTCAGGGCTACACCTTC. Protein product: CASKGQRGQGYTF.